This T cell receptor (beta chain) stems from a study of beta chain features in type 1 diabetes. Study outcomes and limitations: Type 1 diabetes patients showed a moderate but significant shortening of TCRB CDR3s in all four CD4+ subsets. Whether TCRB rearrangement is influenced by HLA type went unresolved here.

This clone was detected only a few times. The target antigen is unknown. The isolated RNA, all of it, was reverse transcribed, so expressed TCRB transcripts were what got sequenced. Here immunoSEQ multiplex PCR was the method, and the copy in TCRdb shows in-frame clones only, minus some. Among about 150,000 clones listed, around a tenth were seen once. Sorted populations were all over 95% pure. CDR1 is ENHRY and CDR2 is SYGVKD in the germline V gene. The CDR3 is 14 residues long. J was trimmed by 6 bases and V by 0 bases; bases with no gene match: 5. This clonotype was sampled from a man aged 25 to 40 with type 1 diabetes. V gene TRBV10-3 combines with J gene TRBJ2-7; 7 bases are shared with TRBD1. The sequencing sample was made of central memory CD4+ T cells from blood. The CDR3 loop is CAISESRQGPEQYF. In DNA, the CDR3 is TGTGCCATCAGTGAGTCCCGACAGGGTCCCGAGCAGTACTTC.